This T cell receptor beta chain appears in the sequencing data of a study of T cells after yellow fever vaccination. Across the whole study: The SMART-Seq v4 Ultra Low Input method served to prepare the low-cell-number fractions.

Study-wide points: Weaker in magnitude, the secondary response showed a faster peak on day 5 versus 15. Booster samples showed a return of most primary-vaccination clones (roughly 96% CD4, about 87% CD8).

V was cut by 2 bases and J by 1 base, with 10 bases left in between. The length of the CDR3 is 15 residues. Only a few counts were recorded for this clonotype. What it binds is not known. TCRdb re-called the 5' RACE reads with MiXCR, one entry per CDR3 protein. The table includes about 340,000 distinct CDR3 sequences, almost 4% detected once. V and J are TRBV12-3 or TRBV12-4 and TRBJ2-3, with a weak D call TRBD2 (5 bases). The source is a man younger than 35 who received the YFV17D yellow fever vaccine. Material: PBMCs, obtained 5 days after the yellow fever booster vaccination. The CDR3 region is CASSLTIGGTDTQYF. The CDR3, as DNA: TGTGCCAGCAGTTTAACGATCGGGGGCACAGATACGCAGTATTTT.